This T cell receptor beta chain was sequenced in a study of graft-versus-host responses after intestinal transplantation. Study in general: Grafts were multivisceral, liver-intestinal, or isolated intestinal.

The data were produced by immunoSEQ multiplex PCR, yet TCRdb's version contains in-frame clones alone and is incomplete. This table holds roughly 13,000 clones, approximately 85% found once. Trimming shortened V by 4 bases and J by 4 bases, and 15 bases separated the two germline ends. The germline CDR1 and CDR2 sequences are MNHNS and SASEGT. This CDR3 has 15 amino acids. On this clone: Antigen: not known.

Overall study findings and caveats: GvH clones appeared in recipient marrow, some first in ileum or blood.

The clonotype was recovered from a human patient who received an intestinal transplant, so some T cells may come from the graft donor. The chain couples TRBV6-1 to TRBJ2-3; D unresolved. Material: PBMCs, obtained after intestinal transplantation. CDR3 DNA: TGTGCCAGCAGTGTTACTCTGTTTGGTGCAGATACGCAGTATTTT. Amino acids: CASSVTLFGADTQYF.